This T cell receptor (beta chain) comes out of a study of T cell responses to AZD1222 COVID-19 vaccine. Study-wide results and limits: Baseline antibody screening turned up just a handful of seropositive AZD1222 recipients.

The CDR3 runs to 16 residues. V was trimmed by 10 bases and J by 2 bases, leaving 21 bases between them. Germline CDR1 reads MDHEN; CDR2 reads SYDVKM. The protocol was immunoSEQ multiplex PCR, while the TCRdb copy is restricted to in-frame clones and leaves out a portion. The sample records some 140,000 clones, approximately 90% being singletons. About this clone itself: Its antigen is as yet unknown.

The chain is built from TRBV28 and TRBJ1-5, with D perhaps TRBD1 (6 bases). Material: peripheral blood, obtained on day 0 of AZD1222 vaccination. This TCR was recovered from an adult in good health. This CDR3 reads CATLQVLTGRNQPQHF. In DNA, the CDR3 is TGTGCCACCCTTCAAGTCCTGACAGGACGCAATCAGCCCCAGCATTTT.